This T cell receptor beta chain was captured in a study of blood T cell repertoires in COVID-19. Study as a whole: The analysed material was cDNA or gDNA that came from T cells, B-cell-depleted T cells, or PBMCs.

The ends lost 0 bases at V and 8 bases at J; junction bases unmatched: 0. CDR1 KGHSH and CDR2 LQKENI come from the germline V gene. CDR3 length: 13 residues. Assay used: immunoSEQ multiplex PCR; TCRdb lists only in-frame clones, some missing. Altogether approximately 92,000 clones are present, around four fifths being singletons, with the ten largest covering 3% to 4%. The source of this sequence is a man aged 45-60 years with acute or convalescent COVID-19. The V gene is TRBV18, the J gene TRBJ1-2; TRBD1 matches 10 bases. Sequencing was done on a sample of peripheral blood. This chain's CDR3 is CASSPPDRGGYTF. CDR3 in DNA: TGTGCCAGCTCACCACCGGACAGGGGGGGCTACACCTTC.